The entry below gives a single T cell receptor beta chain sequence along with its context. The data derive from a study of blood T cell repertoires in COVID-19. The wider study: The United States, Italy and Spain supplied acute and convalescent COVID-19 samples.

CDR1 and CDR2 from the germline V gene are MNHEY and SVGAGI. CDR3 length: 14 residues. J gave up 8 bases and V 5 bases, and 8 bases lay outside the gene matches. Authors' processing steps: Estimation of nucleated cell counts was performed using reference gene primer amplification. The protocol was immunoSEQ multiplex PCR, while the TCRdb copy is restricted to in-frame clones and leaves out a portion. The V and J calls and the clone size are those of that table, but D and trimming were determined from the DNA. Of 150,000 or so clones in the sample, less than 85% are singletons; the top ten hold about 3.3%.

This rearrangement joins TRBV6-5 to TRBJ1-4, with 7 bases fitting TRBD1. The material sequenced was peripheral blood. This sequence was found in a human donor with acute or convalescent COVID-19. The donor label of this sample is uncertain. This chain's CDR3 is CASSPTGMGEKLFF. CDR3 bases: TGTGCCAGCAGTCCGACAGGGATGGGAGAAAAACTGTTTTTT.